This T cell receptor (beta chain) was sequenced for a study of tumor and adjacent non-tumor tissue in lung cancer. The overall study: The cohort had 12 to 13 adenocarcinoma, 2 squamous cell and 1 small cell patients. Patients were aged roughly 31 to 76, 10 men and 4 to 6 women, stage I to III.

Germline V CDR1 and CDR2: SGHAT, FQDESV (reference sequence). This CDR3 comprises 12 residues. Trimming took 4 bases from V and 8 from J; bases not matched to a gene: 3. TCRbeta libraries were built with three rounds of nested PCR, modified from ARM-PCR. Using its own MiXCR run on the multiplex PCR reads, TCRdb lists one record per CDR3 protein. The repertoire has 110,000 or so distinct CDR3 sequences, over 55% of them found once; the top ten carry over 15%. This sample's RNA came from whole unsorted tissue. The normal lung tissue was taken more than 3 cm from the tumor edge. Chemotherapy-naive patients with new lung cancer underwent thoracic surgery in China, August–November 2014.

This sequence was found in a man aged 55-75 years with non-small cell lung cancer. The sequencing sample was made of distant non-tumor lung tissue. J is TRBJ1-1 and V is TRBV11-1; 8 bases are a match to TRBD1. The CDR3 is CASSSDRDEAFF. The DNA for the CDR3 is TGTGCCAGCAGCTCGGACAGGGACGAAGCTTTCTTT.